Following are 29 T cell receptor beta chains from one sample sequenced in a study of shared clonotypes between healthy human individuals (dated by TCRdb to 2020 to 2022). The library was generated by the immunoSEQ multiplex PCR assay. Not all clones reach the TCRdb copy of this immuneACCESS table, which keeps in-frame sequences only. Checked studies attribute under half of the gap to unresolved V genes and leave the rest unexplained. This sample comprises about 680,000 clones, roughly 70% of them detected only once. The biggest ten clones account for around 2% of the sample. The specimen sequenced was memory CD4+ T cells sorted from blood. The sample's cell subset or site label, decoded: CD45RA-negative fraction. These receptors all come from a young woman in good health.

This clone was seen only a few times. V gene TRBV15 combines with J gene TRBJ2-7; 9 bases line up with TRBD2. Trimming took 0 bases from V and 2 from J; bases not matched to a gene: 2. There are 15 residues in the CDR3. CDR1 is LNHNV and CDR2 is YYDKDF in the germline V gene (reference sequence). This CDR3 reads CATSREREGAYEQYF. In DNA form, the CDR3 reads TGTGCCACCAGCAGAGAGCGGGAGGGAGCCTACGAGCAGTACTTC.

V is TRBV7-9 and J is TRBJ2-7; 8 positions match TRBD1. J lost 0 bases, V lost 5 bases, and 9 bases had no gene match. CDR1 SEHNR and CDR2 FQNEAQ come from the germline V gene (reference sequence). CDR3 length: 16 amino acids. The DNA of the CDR3 is TGTGCCAGCAGCCCCAAAGGACAGGGATCCTCCTACGAGCAGTACTTC. Translating it yields CASSPKGQGSSYEQYF.

This sequence joins TRBV18 and TRBJ2-7, with 13 nucleotides matching TRBD2. CDR1 and CDR2 (germline): KGHSH, LQKENI. The CDR3 has 16 residues. Trimming cost V 5 bases and J 5 bases; bases outside gene matches: 9. The CDR3 loop reads CASSVLAGGPRDEQYF. CDR3 DNA sequence: TGTGCCAGCTCAGTACTAGCGGGAGGGCCGAGGGACGAGCAGTACTTC.

This chain uses TRBV29-1 with TRBJ2-5, with D tentatively TRBD2 (6 bases). CDR3 length: 11 amino acids. Per the germline V gene, CDR1 is SQVTM and CDR2 is ANQGSEA. Trimming took 7 bases from V and 2 from J, leaving 8 bases between them. The CDR3 DNA sequence: TGCAGCGCCGGGGGACAAGAGACCCAGTACTTC. Amino acid sequence: CSAGGQETQYF.

The CDR3, as DNA: TGCGCCAGCAGCACTCATCTAGCCAAAAACATTCAGTACTTC. It is translated as CASSTHLAKNIQYF. The chain joins TRBV10-1 to TRBJ2-4, with D unclear. V was clipped by 6 bases and J by 0 bases, with 9 bases between them. The CDR3 has 14 amino acids. Germline V gene data show CDR1 as WNHNN and CDR2 as SYGVQD (reference sequence).

In this sample, this clone turned up a few times. The chain couples TRBV7-2 to TRBJ2-7; 12 bases line up with TRBD1. Germline V CDR1 and CDR2: SGHTA, FQGNSA. V shed 3 bases, J shed 7 bases, and the junction held 7 bases outside the gene matches. The length of the CDR3 is 15 residues. The CDR3 nucleotides are TGTGCCAGCAGCTTTGCGGGACAGGGGGCAGGGGAGCAGTACTTC. As protein: CASSFAGQGAGEQYF.

V is TRBV29-1 and J is TRBJ2-7; D might be TRBD1 (6 bases). The CDR3 has 12 amino acids. The V end lost 4 bases, the J end lost 1 base, and 8 bases lay between the germline ends. Germline assignment: CDR1 SQVTM and CDR2 ANQGSEA. CDR3 loop: CSVGTASYEQYF. CDR3 nucleotides: TGCAGCGTTGGGACAGCGTCCTACGAGCAGTACTTC.

The chain joins TRBV7-9 to TRBJ1-5; 7 bases line up with TRBD1. V lost 5 bases and J lost 8; bases outside the gene matches: 3. The V gene's germline CDR1 is SEHNR and CDR2 FQNEAQ (reference sequence). This CDR3 comprises 12 residues. CDR3 nucleotide sequence: TGTGCCAGCAGCCCGGGACAGAAGCCCCAGCATTTT. Amino acid sequence: CASSPGQKPQHF.

With regard to this clone: A much larger clonotype is one base distant, so this may be a read error. Other DNA sequences in this specimen translate into the identical CDR3. The rearrangement links TRBV7-8 to TRBJ1-5; D gene ambiguous. This CDR3 contains 13 residues. Looked up from germline, CDR1 is SGHVS and CDR2 is FQNEAQ. V lost 3 bases, J lost 0 bases, and 3 bases lay in between. CDR3 DNA: TGTGCCAGCAGCTTTTATAGCAATCAGCCCCAGCATTTT. This gives the protein CASSFYSNQPQHF.

In the case of this clone: This sample also contains other DNA sequences that code for the same CDR3. The rearrangement uses TRBV19 and TRBJ2-7; 7 positions agree with TRBD2. This CDR3 has 14 residues. The germline gives CDR1 LNHDA, CDR2 SQIVND (reference sequence). J lost 2 bases, V lost 9 bases, and 10 bases had no gene match. CDR3 protein: CASSSLAATYEQYF. The CDR3 DNA is TGTGCCAGCTCCAGCCTAGCGGCTACCTACGAGCAGTACTTC. Combining the CDR3 with reference TRBV19 and TRBJ2-7 gives the whole variable domain DGGITQSPKYLFRKEGQNVTLSCEQNLNHDAMYWYRQDPGQGLRLIYYSQIVNDFQKGDIAEGYSVSREKKESFPLTVTSAQKNPTAFYLCASSSLAATYEQYFGPGTRLTVT.

This chain connects TRBV19 to TRBJ2-5; 9 bases match TRBD1. J gave up 2 bases and V 3 bases, and 4 bases lay outside the gene matches. The CDR3 is 15 residues long. CDR1 and CDR2 from the germline V gene are LNHDA and SQIVND (reference sequence). The CDR3 nucleotides read TGTGCCAGTAGTATGGGACAGGGAACTCAAGAGACCCAGTACTTC. This gives the protein CASSMGQGTQETQYF.

V gene TRBV5-1 combines with J gene TRBJ2-1; 14 nucleotides line up with TRBD2. The germline CDR1 and CDR2 sequences are SGHRS and YFSETQ. V lost 0 bases, J lost 1 base, and 9 bases stayed unmatched. The CDR3 has 20 residues. The CDR3 is CASSLEPGLAGEGSYNEQFF. CDR3 coding DNA: TGCGCCAGCAGCTTGGAGCCGGGACTAGCGGGAGAAGGATCCTACAATGAGCAGTTCTTC. The entire variable domain, with the rest obtained from reference TRBV5-1 and TRBJ2-1, is as follows: KAGVTQTPRYLIKTRGQQVTLSCSPISGHRSVSWYQQTPGQGLQFLFEYFSETQRNKGNFPGRFSGRQFSNSRSEMNVSTLELGDSALYLCASSLEPGLAGEGSYNEQFFGPGTRLTVL.

There are many counts of this clone. This sequence joins TRBV2 and TRBJ2-1; 7 bases are shared with TRBD2. The CDR3 sequence is 14 residues long. CDR1 is SNHLY, CDR2 FYNNEI, per germline. V dropped 10 bases and J dropped 8; count of bases not matched to a gene: 14. The CDR3: CAIGTITKSHEQFF. The DNA of the CDR3 is TGTGCCATCGGGACTATAACAAAGTCACATGAGCAGTTCTTC.

This clone was detected ten times or more. The chain is built from TRBV11-2 and TRBJ1-4; D not resolved. Trimming took 5 bases from V and 8 from J, leaving 12 bases between them. Germline V gene sequence: CDR1 SGHAT, CDR2 FQNNGV. This CDR3 is built from 13 residues. The CDR3 reads CASSLSGGEKLFF. The CDR3 nucleotides read TGTGCCAGCAGCCTTTCAGGCGGAGAAAAACTGTTTTTT. Looking up the rest from reference TRBV11-2 and TRBJ1-4 gives the full variable domain: EAGVAQSPRYKIIEKRQSVAFWCNPISGHATLYWYQQILGQGPKLLIQFQNNGVVDDSQLPKDRFSAERLKGVDSTLKIQPAKLEDSAVYLCASSLSGGEKLFFGSGTQLSVL.

Only a few counts were recorded for this clone. Other DNA sequences of this sample code for an identical CDR3. J is TRBJ2-1 and V is TRBV29-1; D not resolved. CDR1 and CDR2 (germline): SQVTM, ANQGSEA. The CDR3 totals 14 residues. Trimming pared 3 bases from V and 0 bases from J, leaving 9 bases between. CDR3 in amino acids: CSVEELASYNEQFF. As DNA, the CDR3 is TGCAGCGTTGAGGAACTTGCCTCCTACAATGAGCAGTTCTTC.

This rearrangement joins TRBV28 to TRBJ1-1, with 10 bases that match TRBD1. This CDR3 comprises 17 residues. Germline V gene lookup returns CDR1 MDHEN and CDR2 SYDVKM. The V and J ends lost 5 bases and 0 bases, in that order; junction bases with no gene match: 9. The CDR3 coding sequence is TGTGCCAGCAGTACCGCCGGGACAGGGGCGATGAACACTGAAGCTTTCTTT. The encoded protein is CASSTAGTGAMNTEAFF.

The J gene is TRBJ1-1, the V gene TRBV5-1; D gene ambiguous. V lost 4 bases and J 1 base, leaving 17 bases between the germline ends. Germline CDR1 SGHRS, CDR2 YFSETQ. This CDR3 spans 16 amino acids. The CDR3 sequence is CASSPISEASNTEAFF. The CDR3 nucleotides are TGCGCCAGCAGCCCTATTTCAGAGGCCTCGAACACTGAAGCTTTCTTT.

This clone came up many times. The chain has TRBV19 and TRBJ2-1, with 11 bases lining up with TRBD1. The V gene's germline CDR1 is LNHDA and CDR2 SQIVND (reference sequence). CDR3 length: 16 residues. With 5 bases clipped from V and 5 bases from J, the junction kept 8 bases outside the gene matches. CDR3 DNA sequence: TGTGCCAGTAGTCCCCGGGACAGGGGGACCCACAATGAGCAGTTCTTC. This codes for CASSPRDRGTHNEQFF.

The DNA for the CDR3 is TGCGCCAGTCGGACAGGGGCGGGTGAAAAACTGTTTTTT. It encodes CASRTGAGEKLFF. The chain is built from TRBV5-1 and TRBJ1-4; 9 positions match TRBD1. The junction had 6 bases not matched to a gene; V was cut back by 8 bases and J by 7 bases. Germline CDR1 SGHRS, CDR2 YFSETQ. The CDR3 totals 13 residues. The full variable domain, its missing parts supplied by reference TRBV5-1 and TRBJ1-4, is KAGVTQTPRYLIKTRGQQVTLSCSPISGHRSVSWYQQTPGQGLQFLFEYFSETQRNKGNFPGRFSGRQFSNSRSEMNVSTLELGDSALYLCASRTGAGEKLFFGSGTQLSVL.

A word on this clone: This specimen includes other DNA sequences encoding the same CDR3. CDR3 protein: CASSPQETQYF. The CDR3 nucleotides read TGTGCCAGCAGTCCACAAGAGACCCAGTACTTC. The chain is built from TRBV27 and TRBJ2-5; D is unclear. Germline values: CDR1 MNHEY, CDR2 SMNVEV (reference sequence). V was cut by 5 bases and J by 2 bases, with 3 bases left in between. This CDR3 comprises 11 residues.

V is TRBV19 and J is TRBJ2-7; TRBD1 agrees at 11 bases. With V trimmed by 6 bases and J by 2 bases, 9 bases remained unmatched. The CDR3 extends over 16 amino acids. Germline assignment: CDR1 LNHDA and CDR2 SQIVND (reference sequence). The CDR3 coding sequence is TGTGCCAGTAGATACTCCGGACAGGGGGCAGCCTACGAGCAGTACTTC. Its protein product is CASRYSGQGAAYEQYF.

The chain is built from TRBV5-5 and TRBJ2-2; D is perhaps TRBD1 (6 bases). Germline CDR1 and CDR2: SGHKS and YYEKEE (reference sequence). Trimming stripped 3 bases from V and 5 bases from J, with 11 bases between. This CDR3 has 14 residues. The CDR3 nucleotides are TGTGCCAGCAGCTCCAGGGGAGTAACCGGGGAGCTGTTTTTT. It is translated as CASSSRGVTGELFF. The variable domain in full, completed from reference TRBV5-5 and TRBJ2-2, reads DAGVTQSPTHLIKTRGQQVTLRCSPISGHKSVSWYQQVLGQGPQFIFQYYEKEERGRGNFPDRFSARQFPNYSSELNVNALLLGDSALYLCASSSRGVTGELFFGEGSRLTVL.

The chain uses TRBV19 and TRBJ2-3; D gene uncertain. The germline V gene has CDR1 LNHDA and CDR2 SQIVND (reference sequence). The V end lost 3 bases, the J end lost 8 bases, and 6 bases lay between the germline ends. The CDR3 loop spans 11 amino acids. CDR3 nucleotides: TGTGCCAGTAGTATGTCGTTTACGCAGTATTTT. Translating gives CASSMSFTQYF. The variable domain in full, with the rest retrieved from reference TRBV19 and TRBJ2-3, is DGGITQSPKYLFRKEGQNVTLSCEQNLNHDAMYWYRQDPGQGLRLIYYSQIVNDFQKGDIAEGYSVSREKKESFPLTVTSAQKNPTAFYLCASSMSFTQYFGPGTRLTVL.

The rearrangement uses TRBV4-1 and TRBJ2-3; tentatively, D is TRBD2 (6 bases). Germline values: CDR1 MGHRA, CDR2 YSYEKL. This CDR3 is 14 amino acids long. V was pared by 3 bases and J by 6 bases, with 13 bases between. In DNA, the CDR3 is TGCGCCAGCAGCCAGGGGACTGAGAGGGATACGCAGTATTTT. This sequence encodes CASSQGTERDTQYF.

The genes are TRBV6-5 and TRBJ1-1; D possibly corresponds to TRBD1 (5 bases). Trimming pared 5 bases from V and 3 bases from J, leaving 10 bases between. This CDR3 has 13 residues. Germline CDR1 reads MNHEY; CDR2 reads SVGAGI. DNA for the CDR3: TGTGCCAGCAGTCTATGGGGGGACACTGAAGCTTTCTTT. Its translation: CASSLWGDTEAFF.

V is TRBV11-2 and J is TRBJ2-7; the match to TRBD1 covers 9 bases. The ends lost 4 bases at V and 3 bases at J; junction bases unmatched: 7. Germline values: CDR1 SGHAT, CDR2 FQNNGV. This CDR3 region has 15 residues. CDR3 sequence reads: CASSSRDRAVYEQYF. The CDR3 bases are TGTGCCAGCAGCTCCCGGGACAGGGCCGTCTACGAGCAGTACTTC.

The J gene is TRBJ2-6, the V gene TRBV28; 7 nucleotides align to TRBD1. CDR1 MDHEN and CDR2 SYDVKM come from the germline V gene. The CDR3 consists of 15 residues. Trimming removed 6 bases from V and 1 base from J; junction bases left unmatched: 3. CDR3 residues: CASRGTVSGANVLTF. CDR3 nucleotide sequence: TGTGCCAGCAGGGGGACAGTTTCTGGGGCCAACGTCCTGACTTTC.

The V gene is TRBV7-2, the J gene TRBJ1-1, with 7 nucleotides matching TRBD1. Germline V gives CDR1 SGHTA, CDR2 FQGNSA. J lost 0 bases, V lost 1 base, and 8 bases had no gene match. The CDR3 is made up of 17 amino acids. The CDR3, as DNA: TGTGCCAGCAGCTTAGTAGTGGGACAGCCCATGAACACTGAAGCTTTCTTT. This codes for CASSLVVGQPMNTEAFF.

The chain has TRBV5-3 and TRBJ2-7, with 11 bases aligning to TRBD1. TRBV5-3 is sorted into the ORF group, with uncertain function. CDR3 length equals 15 residues. V lost 3 bases to trimming and J lost 4 bases; unmatched junction nucleotides: 6. CDR3: CARSYGQGAPYEQYF. The CDR3 DNA sequence: TGTGCCAGAAGCTACGGACAGGGGGCGCCTTACGAGCAGTACTTC.